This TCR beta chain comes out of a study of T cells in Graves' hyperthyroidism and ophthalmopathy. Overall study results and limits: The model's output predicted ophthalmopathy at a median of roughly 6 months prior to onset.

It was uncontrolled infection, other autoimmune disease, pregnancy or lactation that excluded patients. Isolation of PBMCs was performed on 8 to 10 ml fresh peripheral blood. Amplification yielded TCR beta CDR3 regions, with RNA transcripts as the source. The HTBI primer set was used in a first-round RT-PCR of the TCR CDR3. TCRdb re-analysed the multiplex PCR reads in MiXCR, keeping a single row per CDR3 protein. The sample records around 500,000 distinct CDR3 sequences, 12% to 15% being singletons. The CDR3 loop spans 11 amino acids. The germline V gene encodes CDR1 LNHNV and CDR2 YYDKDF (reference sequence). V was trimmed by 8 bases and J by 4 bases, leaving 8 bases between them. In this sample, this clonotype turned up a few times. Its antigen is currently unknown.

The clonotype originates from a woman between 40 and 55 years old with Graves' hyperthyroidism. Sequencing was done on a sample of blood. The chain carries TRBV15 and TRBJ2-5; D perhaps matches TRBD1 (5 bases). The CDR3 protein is CATGQGETQYF. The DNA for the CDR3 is TGTGCCACCGGGCAGGGAGAGACCCAGTACTTC.